The 24 T cell receptor beta chains given below trace back to one sample, sequenced in a study of T cell changes during pregnancy in multiple sclerosis (dated by TCRdb to between 2018 and 2021). Library creation used the immunoSEQ multiplex PCR assay. The clones in this table, taken by TCRdb from immuneACCESS, are in-frame only. Not every clone is retained; where verified, under half of the shortfall comes from an unresolved V gene, and the cause of the rest is unknown. Across this sample there are roughly 100,000 clones, with roughly nine tenths seen only once. Just over 0.75% of the sample rests with the top ten. The sequencing used peripheral blood, collected in the second trimester of pregnancy. These TCRs come from a female donor in good health, enrolled as a control in a pregnancy study.

The chain joins TRBV5-1 to TRBJ1-2, with 10 bases matching TRBD1. The ends lost 5 bases at V and 5 bases at J; junction bases unmatched: 12. There are 16 residues in the CDR3. CDR1 is SGHRS and CDR2 is YFSETQ in the germline V gene. In DNA, the CDR3 is TGCGCCAGCAGATCCCCGACAGGGGGCCCTTATTATGGCTACACCTTC. Amino acids: CASRSPTGGPYYGYTF.

V is TRBV2 and J is TRBJ2-5; TRBD1 matches at 9 bases. CDR1 is SNHLY, CDR2 FYNNEI, per germline. J lost 1 base, V lost 6 bases, and 3 bases had no gene match. This CDR3 spans 14 amino acids. The CDR3, as DNA: TGTGCCAGCAGGGGACAGGGTCTCCAAGAGACCCAGTACTTC. Protein: CASRGQGLQETQYF.

The rearrangement links TRBV10-1 to TRBJ2-7, with 7 positions matching TRBD2. Germline V gene sequence: CDR1 WNHNN, CDR2 SYGVQD (reference sequence). V shed 6 bases and J 1 base; nucleotides not matched to a gene: 15. This CDR3 comprises 17 residues. For the CDR3, the DNA is TGCGCCAGCAGGGCACCAGACAGCGGGATCCGTTCCTACGAGCAGTACTTC. Protein sequence: CASRAPDSGIRSYEQYF.

This rearrangement joins TRBV9 to TRBJ2-7; the D gene is possibly TRBD1 (6 bases). The V gene lost 4 bases and the J gene lost 0 bases, with 8 bases spanning the gap. This CDR3 has 13 amino acids. CDR1 and CDR2 (germline): SGDLS, YYNGEE. The CDR3 DNA follows: TGTGCCAGCAGCCGACAGGACTCCTACGAGCAGTACTTC. This encodes CASSRQDSYEQYF.

The CDR3 loop is CASSSQGPTYEQYF. In DNA, the CDR3 is TGCGCCAGCAGCTCGCAGGGGCCCACCTACGAGCAGTACTTC. The gene calls are TRBV5-1 and TRBJ2-7; the D gene is possibly TRBD1 (6 bases). There are 14 residues in the CDR3. Trimming removed 3 bases at V and 2 bases at J, with 12 bases between. Per the germline V gene, CDR1 is SGHRS and CDR2 is YFSETQ.

This chain connects TRBV10-1 to TRBJ1-2, with TRBD1 matching over 9 bases. The J segment lost 2 bases and the V segment lost 1 base, leaving 11 bases of the junction unmatched. CDR1 WNHNN and CDR2 SYGVQD come from the germline V gene (reference sequence). The CDR3 is 18 amino acids. CDR3 region: CASSECPGQGVSNYGYTF. Written as DNA, the CDR3 is TGCGCCAGCAGTGAGTGCCCGGGACAGGGTGTTTCAAACTATGGCTACACCTTC.

V is TRBV5-4 and J is TRBJ2-1, with 7 nucleotides matching TRBD1. Germline CDR1 SGHNT, CDR2 YYREEE (reference sequence). The CDR3 is 15 amino acids. With 7 bases clipped from V and 6 bases from J, the junction kept 13 bases outside the gene matches. The CDR3 DNA reads as TGTGCCAGCGCAATGGACATCAACAGGGGCAATGAGCAGTTCTTC. Its protein is CASAMDINRGNEQFF.

The gene calls are TRBV19 and TRBJ1-1; D not resolved. Germline V gives CDR1 LNHDA, CDR2 SQIVND (reference sequence). This CDR3 is 15 amino acids long. V was clipped by 1 base and J by 4 bases, with 13 bases between them. The CDR3 DNA reads as TGTGCCAGTAGTATAGCGGGAGGCCGCGCCACTGAAGCTTTCTTT. Residues: CASSIAGGRATEAFF.

The rearrangement links TRBV10-3 to TRBJ2-7; D gene ambiguous. V gave up 6 bases and J gave up 5 bases, with 11 bases separating them. The germline V gene encodes CDR1 ENHRY and CDR2 SYGVKD. The CDR3 covers 12 residues. CDR3 protein: CAISQVTDEQYF. In DNA form, the CDR3 reads TGTGCCATCAGCCAGGTGACGGACGAGCAGTACTTC.

The V and J genes are TRBV2 and TRBJ2-3; D may be TRBD2 (5 bases). The CDR3 sequence is 14 residues long. Looked up from germline, CDR1 is SNHLY and CDR2 is FYNNEI. V lost 6 bases, J lost 1 base, and 11 bases lay in between. In DNA, the CDR3 is TGTGCCAGCAGGGAGCTAGCAGGCACAGATACGCAGTATTTT. Translated, it gives CASRELAGTDTQYF.

The chain employs TRBV6-1 and TRBJ1-5; the match to TRBD1 covers 7 bases. The CDR3 sequence is 15 residues long. The germline gives CDR1 MNHNS, CDR2 SASEGT. The trim removed 5 bases at V and 1 base at J, leaving 5 bases unmatched. CDR3 in amino acids: CASSRQGTSNQPQHF. DNA for the CDR3: TGTGCCAGCAGTAGACAGGGTACAAGCAATCAGCCCCAGCATTTT.

This chain joins TRBV28 and TRBJ2-7; 8 nucleotides match TRBD2. This CDR3 region has 13 residues. The germline V gene has CDR1 MDHEN and CDR2 SYDVKM. Germline trimming cut 10 bases from V and 5 bases from J; bases unmatched to any gene: 10. CDR3 region: CATTTGGAHEQYF. The DNA of the CDR3 is TGTGCCACCACAACGGGGGGGGCCCACGAGCAGTACTTC. The entire variable domain, with the rest obtained from reference TRBV28 and TRBJ2-7, is as follows: DVKVTQSSRYLVKRTGEKVFLECVQDMDHENMFWYRQDPGLGLRLIYFSYDVKMKEKGDIPEGYSVSREKKERFSLILESASTNQTSMYLCATTTGGAHEQYFGPGTRLTVT.

The chain links TRBV6-6 to TRBJ2-7; 9 bases agree with TRBD1. CDR3 size: 15 residues. In germline, CDR1 is MNHNY, CDR2 SVGAGI (reference sequence). The V segment lost 4 bases and the J segment 2 bases; nucleotides outside the gene matches: 6. This chain's CDR3 is CASSSGDRAAYEQYF. The CDR3 nucleotides read TGTGCCAGCAGTTCCGGGGACAGGGCAGCCTACGAGCAGTACTTC.

This chain links TRBV6-1 with TRBJ1-2; TRBD1 aligns across 7 bases. CDR3 length: 14 residues. The trim removed 6 bases at V and 4 bases at J, leaving 8 bases unmatched. Germline loops: CDR1 MNHNS, CDR2 SASEGT. The CDR3: CASRTYRDSYGYTF. The CDR3 DNA follows: TGTGCCAGCAGGACTTACCGGGACAGCTATGGCTACACCTTC.

The J gene is TRBJ2-6, the V gene TRBV7-2, with D perhaps matching TRBD2 (7 bases). The ends were cut back, 8 bases at V and 0 bases at J, with 20 bases in the middle. Germline V gene lookup returns CDR1 SGHTA and CDR2 FQGNSA. The CDR3 has 18 residues. This chain's CDR3 is CASWGLQGPRSGANVLTF. CDR3 bases: TGTGCCAGCTGGGGACTACAGGGTCCCCGCTCTGGGGCCAACGTCCTGACTTTC.

This clone was observed a handful of times. This chain links TRBV4-3 with TRBJ2-3, with D possibly TRBD1 on 7 matching bases. V was cut by 3 bases and J by 1 base, with 14 bases left in between. The CDR3 contains 16 residues. Germline CDR1 and CDR2: LGHNA and YSLEER. CDR3 sequence (DNA): TGCGCCAGCAGCCAGGTTGCGGGGACAGGCACAGATACGCAGTATTTT. Translated, it gives CASSQVAGTGTDTQYF.

The CDR3 spells CASSLVGPGTGELFF. CDR3 nucleotides: TGTGCCAGCAGCTTAGTTGGCCCGGGCACCGGGGAGCTGTTTTTT. V is TRBV7-9 and J is TRBJ2-2; D call uncertain. The CDR3 spans 15 residues. CDR1 and CDR2 from the germline V gene are SEHNR and FQNEAQ (reference sequence). Trimming pared 1 base from V and 4 bases from J, leaving 10 bases between.

The chain couples TRBV28 to TRBJ2-1, with 12 positions matching TRBD2. CDR3 length: 16 amino acids. V lost 5 bases to trimming and J lost 0 bases; unmatched junction nucleotides: 2. Germline V gene data show CDR1 as MDHEN and CDR2 as SYDVKM. The CDR3 region is CASSPSGGVSYNEQFF. The CDR3 nucleotides are TGTGCCAGCAGTCCTAGCGGGGGGGTCTCCTACAATGAGCAGTTCTTC. The full variable domain, rest sourced from reference TRBV28 and TRBJ2-1, is DVKVTQSSRYLVKRTGEKVFLECVQDMDHENMFWYRQDPGLGLRLIYFSYDVKMKEKGDIPEGYSVSREKKERFSLILESASTNQTSMYLCASSPSGGVSYNEQFFGPGTRLTVL.

The chain combines TRBV7-9 with TRBJ1-2, with TRBD1 matching over 11 bases. The CDR3 length is 16 residues. Per the germline V gene, CDR1 is SEHNR and CDR2 is FQNEAQ (reference sequence). After removal of 6 bases from V and 0 bases from J, the junction contained 6 bases not matched to a gene. The CDR3 sequence is CASSRTGGKANYGYTF. DNA for the CDR3: TGTGCCAGCAGTAGGACAGGGGGCAAAGCTAACTATGGCTACACCTTC.

This clone was seen a handful of times. The rearrangement joins TRBV5-1 to TRBJ1-1; 7 bases fit TRBD1. Losses at the gene ends were 4 bases for V and 7 bases for J; bases not matched to a gene: 7. The germline V gene encodes CDR1 SGHRS and CDR2 YFSETQ. The CDR3 runs to 13 residues. The CDR3 sequence: CASSNRDRVEAFF. CDR3 nucleotide sequence: TGCGCCAGCAGCAACCGGGACAGAGTTGAAGCTTTCTTT.

V and J are TRBV18 and TRBJ1-6; weak D call: TRBD1 (6 bases). There are 15 residues in the CDR3. Deletions cut 2 bases from V and 7 bases from J, with 12 bases between. The germline V gene encodes CDR1 KGHSH and CDR2 LQKENI. The CDR3 loop reads CASSPTDSANSPLHF. Written as DNA, the CDR3 is TGTGCCAGCTCACCAACGGACAGTGCCAATTCACCCCTCCACTTT.

This chain connects TRBV6-6 to TRBJ1-1; 7 positions match TRBD1. This CDR3 spans 14 amino acids. V lost 6 bases, J lost 5 bases, and 9 bases stayed unmatched. Looked up from germline, CDR1 is MNHNY and CDR2 is SVGAGI (reference sequence). For the CDR3, the DNA is TGTGCCAGCAGACCCAGACAGGGTTTAACTGAAGCTTTCTTT. This sequence encodes CASRPRQGLTEAFF.

The rearrangement uses TRBV5-6 and TRBJ1-2; D is unresolved. The CDR3 loop spans 14 amino acids. Germline V gene data show CDR1 as SGHDT and CDR2 as YYEEEE. Deletions cut 3 bases from V and 6 bases from J, with 15 bases between. CDR3 region: CASSSVWLRHGYTF. CDR3 DNA: TGTGCCAGCAGCTCCGTCTGGCTCAGGCATGGCTACACCTTC.

This CDR3 reads CSVRALRGEQYF. The DNA for the CDR3 is TGCAGCGTCCGAGCACTAAGGGGCGAGCAGTACTTC. The rearrangement joins TRBV29-1 to TRBJ2-7; possibly TRBD1 for D (5 bases). The CDR3 contains 12 residues. V dropped 6 bases and J dropped 6 bases, with 15 bases sitting between them. Germline V gene lookup returns CDR1 SQVTM and CDR2 ANQGSEA.